There are many counts of the clone carrying this T cell receptor beta chain. The antigen is undetermined. The CDR3 covers 17 residues. Germline V CDR1 and CDR2: SGHTA, FQGTGA. V shed 0 bases and J 5 bases; nucleotides not matched to a gene: 9. This sample is part of a study of T-cell memory formation after mild COVID-19. Whole-study results and caveats: Clones that got smaller from day 15 to 85 had even CD4/CD8, while clones growing later tipped toward CD4+. Shrinking CD4+ clones resided mostly in CM and EM, and CD8+ ones in EMRA.

5'RACE with constant-segment primers built TCRalpha and TCRbeta cDNA libraries with UMIs. TCRdb processed the 5' RACE reads anew with MiXCR; each CDR3 protein has one entry. The sample shows a few hundred thousand distinct CDR3 sequences, around a tenth of them seen only once. The V and J genes are TRBV7-3 and TRBJ2-3, with TRBD1 identical over 9 bases. The sequence was obtained from a man younger than 35 who had mild COVID-19 (a few samples of this study predate the infection). Cell type and time point are not known. Sequencing used PBMCs or a T cell subset sorted from them (not recorded which). CDR3 sequence (DNA): TGTGCCAGCAGCTTAACACCCGGGACAGGGTCACGAGATACGCAGTATTTT. It codes for CASSLTPGTGSRDTQYF.